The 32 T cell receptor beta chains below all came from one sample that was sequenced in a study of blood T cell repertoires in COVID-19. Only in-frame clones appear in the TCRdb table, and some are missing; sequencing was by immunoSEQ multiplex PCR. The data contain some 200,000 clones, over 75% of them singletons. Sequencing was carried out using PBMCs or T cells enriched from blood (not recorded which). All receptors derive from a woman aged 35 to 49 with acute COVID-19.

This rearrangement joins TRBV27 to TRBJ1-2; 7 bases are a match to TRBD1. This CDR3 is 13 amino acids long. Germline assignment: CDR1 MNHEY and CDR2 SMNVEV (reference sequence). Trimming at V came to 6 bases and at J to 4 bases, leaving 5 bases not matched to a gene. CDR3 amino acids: CASRMTGTYGYTF. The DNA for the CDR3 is TGTGCCAGCAGGATGACAGGGACCTATGGCTACACCTTC.

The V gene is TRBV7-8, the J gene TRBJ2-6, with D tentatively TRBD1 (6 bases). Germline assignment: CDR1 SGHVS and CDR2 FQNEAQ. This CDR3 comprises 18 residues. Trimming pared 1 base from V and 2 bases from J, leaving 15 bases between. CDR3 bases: TGTGCCAGCAGCTTAGAGGTTTTTGACAGGACTGGGGCCAACGTCCTGACTTTC. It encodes CASSLEVFDRTGANVLTF. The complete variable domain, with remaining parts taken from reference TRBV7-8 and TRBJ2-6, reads GAGVSQSPRYKVAKRGQDVALRCDPISGHVSLFWYQQALGQGPEFLTYFQNEAQLDKSGLPSDRFFAERPEGSVSTLKIQRTQQEDSAVYLCASSLEVFDRTGANVLTFGAGSRLTVL.

CDR3 DNA: TGTGCCAGCAGACCAGGGGGACCAAGCACAGATACGCAGTATTTT. It specifies CASRPGGPSTDTQYF. The chain combines TRBV6-5 with TRBJ2-3; TRBD1 aligns across 7 bases. V lost 6 bases, J lost 0 bases, and 6 bases stayed unmatched. Germline CDR1 is MNHEY and CDR2 is SVGAGI. The CDR3 has 15 residues.

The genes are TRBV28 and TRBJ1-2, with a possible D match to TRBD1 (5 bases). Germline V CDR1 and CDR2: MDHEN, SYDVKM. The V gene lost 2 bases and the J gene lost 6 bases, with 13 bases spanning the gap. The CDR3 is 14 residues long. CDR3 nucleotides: TGTGCCAGCAGTTTAGCCTTACCAGGGCATGGCTACACCTTC. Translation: CASSLALPGHGYTF.

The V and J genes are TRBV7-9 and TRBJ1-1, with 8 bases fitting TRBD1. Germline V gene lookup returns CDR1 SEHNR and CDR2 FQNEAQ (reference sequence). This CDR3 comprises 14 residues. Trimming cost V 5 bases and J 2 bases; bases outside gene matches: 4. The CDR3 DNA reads TGTGCCAGCAGCCTGACAGGGGATAACACTGAAGCTTTCTTT. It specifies CASSLTGDNTEAFF.

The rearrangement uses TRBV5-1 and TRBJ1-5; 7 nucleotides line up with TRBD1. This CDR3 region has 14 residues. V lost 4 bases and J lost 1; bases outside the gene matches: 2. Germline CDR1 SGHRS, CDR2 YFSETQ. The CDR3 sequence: CASSAGQSNQPQHF. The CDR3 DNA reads TGCGCCAGCAGCGCGGGACAGAGCAATCAGCCCCAGCATTTT.

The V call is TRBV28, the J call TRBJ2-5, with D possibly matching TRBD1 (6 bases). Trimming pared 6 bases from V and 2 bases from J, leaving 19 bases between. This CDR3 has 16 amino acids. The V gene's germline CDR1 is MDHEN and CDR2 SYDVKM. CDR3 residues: CASSPLPTGLQETQYF. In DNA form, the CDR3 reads TGTGCCAGCAGCCCCCTCCCAACAGGGCTACAAGAGACCCAGTACTTC.

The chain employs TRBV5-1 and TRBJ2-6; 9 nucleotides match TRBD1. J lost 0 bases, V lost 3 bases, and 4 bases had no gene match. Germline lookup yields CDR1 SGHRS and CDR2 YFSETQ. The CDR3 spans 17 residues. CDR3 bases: TGCGCCAGCAGCTCGACAGGGGGAAACTCTGGGGCCAACGTCCTGACTTTC. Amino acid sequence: CASSSTGGNSGANVLTF.

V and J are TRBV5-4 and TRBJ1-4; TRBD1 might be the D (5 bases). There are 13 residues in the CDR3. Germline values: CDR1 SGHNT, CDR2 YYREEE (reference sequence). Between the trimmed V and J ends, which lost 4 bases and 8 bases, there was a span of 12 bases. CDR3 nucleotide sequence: TGTGCCAGCAGCCCGGACCAGGGCGAAAAACTGTTTTTT. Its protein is CASSPDQGEKLFF.

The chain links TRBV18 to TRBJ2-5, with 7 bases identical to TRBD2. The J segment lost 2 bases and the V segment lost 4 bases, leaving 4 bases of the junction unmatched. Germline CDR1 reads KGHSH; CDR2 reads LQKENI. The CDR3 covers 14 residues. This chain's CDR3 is CASSRDYQQETQYF. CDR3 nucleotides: TGTGCCAGCTCACGGGACTACCAACAAGAGACCCAGTACTTC.

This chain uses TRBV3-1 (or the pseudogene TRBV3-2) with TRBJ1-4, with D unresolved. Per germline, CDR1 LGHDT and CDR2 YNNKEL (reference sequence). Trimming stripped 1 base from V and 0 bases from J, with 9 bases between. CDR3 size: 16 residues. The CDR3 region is CASSQARDTTNEKLFF. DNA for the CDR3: TGTGCCAGCAGCCAAGCTCGGGATACAACTAATGAAAAACTGTTTTTT.

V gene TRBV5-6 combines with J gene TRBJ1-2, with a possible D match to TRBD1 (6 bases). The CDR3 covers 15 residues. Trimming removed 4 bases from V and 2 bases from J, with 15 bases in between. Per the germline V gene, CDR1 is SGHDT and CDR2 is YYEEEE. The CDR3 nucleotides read TGTGCCAGCAGCCCAGGGGCAGCTACCAACTATGGCTACACCTTC. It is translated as CASSPGAATNYGYTF.

The CDR3 DNA reads as TGTGCCAGCAGCGTAGGGGGGCGAAATAACGAGCAGTACTTC. Translating it yields CASSVGGRNNEQYF. The genes are TRBV9 and TRBJ2-7; perhaps TRBD1 as D (6 bases). CDR3 size: 14 residues. Trimming took off 0 bases at V and 5 bases at J, with 12 bases between the two ends. Germline V gene data show CDR1 as SGDLS and CDR2 as YYNGEE.

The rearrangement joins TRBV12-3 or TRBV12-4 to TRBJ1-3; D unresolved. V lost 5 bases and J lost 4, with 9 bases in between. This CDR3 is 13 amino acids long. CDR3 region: CASSAITGNTIYF. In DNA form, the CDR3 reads TGTGCCAGCAGTGCTATAACCGGAAACACCATATATTTT.

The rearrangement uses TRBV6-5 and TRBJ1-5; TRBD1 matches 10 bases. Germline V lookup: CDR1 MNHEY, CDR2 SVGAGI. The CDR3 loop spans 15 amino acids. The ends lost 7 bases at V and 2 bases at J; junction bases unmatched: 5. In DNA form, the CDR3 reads TGTGCCAGCATCAGGGACAGGGGAGGCAATCAGCCCCAGCATTTT. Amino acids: CASIRDRGGNQPQHF.

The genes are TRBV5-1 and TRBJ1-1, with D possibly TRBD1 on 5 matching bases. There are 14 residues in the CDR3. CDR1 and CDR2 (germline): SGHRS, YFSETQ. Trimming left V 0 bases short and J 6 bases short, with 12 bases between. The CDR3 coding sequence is TGCGCCAGCAGCTTGGCCCGTGGGGGGGCTGAAGCTTTCTTT. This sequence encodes CASSLARGGAEAFF.

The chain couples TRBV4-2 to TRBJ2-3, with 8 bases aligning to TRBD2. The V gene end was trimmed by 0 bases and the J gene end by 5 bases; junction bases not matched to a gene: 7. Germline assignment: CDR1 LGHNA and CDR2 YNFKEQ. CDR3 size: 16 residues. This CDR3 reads CASSQDGSGEGDTQYF. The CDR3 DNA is TGTGCCAGCAGCCAAGATGGTAGCGGGGAGGGAGATACGCAGTATTTT.

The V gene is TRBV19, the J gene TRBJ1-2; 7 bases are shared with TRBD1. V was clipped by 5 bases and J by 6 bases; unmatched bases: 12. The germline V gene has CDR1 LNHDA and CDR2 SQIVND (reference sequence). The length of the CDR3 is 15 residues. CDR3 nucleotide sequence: TGTGCCAGTAGTTCCCAATCAACAGGGGACAATGGCTACACCTTC. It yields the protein CASSSQSTGDNGYTF.

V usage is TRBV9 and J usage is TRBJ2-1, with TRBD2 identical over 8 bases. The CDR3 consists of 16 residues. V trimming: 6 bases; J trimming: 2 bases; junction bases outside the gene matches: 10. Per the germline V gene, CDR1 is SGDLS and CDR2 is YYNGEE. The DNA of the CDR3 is TGTGCCAGCACGAAGGGTAGTAGCGGGGCCTACAATGAGCAGTTCTTC. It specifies CASTKGSSGAYNEQFF.

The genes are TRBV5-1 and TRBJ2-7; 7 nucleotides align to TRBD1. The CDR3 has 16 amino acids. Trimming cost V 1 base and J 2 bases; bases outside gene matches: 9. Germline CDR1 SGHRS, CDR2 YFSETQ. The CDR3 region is CASSLFPTGTAYEQYF. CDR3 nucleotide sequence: TGCGCCAGCAGCTTGTTCCCTACAGGGACAGCCTACGAGCAGTACTTC.

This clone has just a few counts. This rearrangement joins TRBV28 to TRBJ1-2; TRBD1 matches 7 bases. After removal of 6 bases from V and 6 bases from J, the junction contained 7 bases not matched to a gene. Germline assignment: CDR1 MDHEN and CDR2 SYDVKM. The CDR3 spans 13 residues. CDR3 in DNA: TGTGCCAGCAGGGTCCCGACAGGGCATGGCTACACCTTC. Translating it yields CASRVPTGHGYTF.

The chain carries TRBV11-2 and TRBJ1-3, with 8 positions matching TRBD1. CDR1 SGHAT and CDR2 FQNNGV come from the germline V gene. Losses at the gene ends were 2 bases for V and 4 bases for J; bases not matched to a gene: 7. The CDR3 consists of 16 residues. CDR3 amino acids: CASSLLQGAKGNTIYF. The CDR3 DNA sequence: TGTGCCAGCAGCTTACTCCAGGGGGCGAAAGGAAACACCATATATTTT.

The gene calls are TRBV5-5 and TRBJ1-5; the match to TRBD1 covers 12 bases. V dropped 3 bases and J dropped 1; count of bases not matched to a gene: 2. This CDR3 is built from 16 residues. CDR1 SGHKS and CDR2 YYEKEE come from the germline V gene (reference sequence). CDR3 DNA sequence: TGTGCCAGCAGCTCGGGACAGGGGGCCAGCAATCAGCCCCAGCATTTT. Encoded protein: CASSSGQGASNQPQHF.

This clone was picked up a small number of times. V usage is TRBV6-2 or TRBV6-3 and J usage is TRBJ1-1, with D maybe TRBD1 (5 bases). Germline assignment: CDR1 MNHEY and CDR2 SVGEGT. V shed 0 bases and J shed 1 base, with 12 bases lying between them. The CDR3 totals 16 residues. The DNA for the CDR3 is TGTGCCAGCAGTTACTCGAGTTGGACAACGAACACTGAAGCTTTCTTT. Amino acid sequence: CASSYSSWTTNTEAFF.

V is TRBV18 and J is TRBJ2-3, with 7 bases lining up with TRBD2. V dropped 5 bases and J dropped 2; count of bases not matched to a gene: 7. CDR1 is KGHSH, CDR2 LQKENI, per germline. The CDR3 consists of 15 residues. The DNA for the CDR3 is TGTGCCAGCTCAAAGACTAGCACGGACACAGATACGCAGTATTTT. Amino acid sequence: CASSKTSTDTDTQYF.

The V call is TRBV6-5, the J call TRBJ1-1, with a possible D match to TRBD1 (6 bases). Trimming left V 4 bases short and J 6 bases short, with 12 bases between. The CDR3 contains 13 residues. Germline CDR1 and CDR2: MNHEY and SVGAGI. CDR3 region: CASSSTGRAEAFF. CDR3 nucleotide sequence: TGTGCCAGCAGTTCGACAGGCAGGGCTGAAGCTTTCTTT.

CDR3 protein: CASSLKGRTGSREKLFF. In nucleotides, the CDR3 is TGTGCCAGCAGTTTAAAGGGGAGGACAGGTTCACGGGAAAAACTGTTTTTT. The genes are TRBV27 and TRBJ1-4; 7 bases are a match to TRBD1. This CDR3 spans 17 amino acids. Germline assignment: CDR1 MNHEY and CDR2 SMNVEV (reference sequence). Trimming took 2 bases from V and 8 from J; bases not matched to a gene: 14.

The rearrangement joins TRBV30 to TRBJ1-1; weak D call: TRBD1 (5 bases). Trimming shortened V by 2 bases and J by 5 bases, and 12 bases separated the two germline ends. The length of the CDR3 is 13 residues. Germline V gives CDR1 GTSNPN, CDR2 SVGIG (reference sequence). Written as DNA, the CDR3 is TGTGCCTGGAGTCGCTGGGGGGGTACTGAAGCTTTCTTT. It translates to CAWSRWGGTEAFF.

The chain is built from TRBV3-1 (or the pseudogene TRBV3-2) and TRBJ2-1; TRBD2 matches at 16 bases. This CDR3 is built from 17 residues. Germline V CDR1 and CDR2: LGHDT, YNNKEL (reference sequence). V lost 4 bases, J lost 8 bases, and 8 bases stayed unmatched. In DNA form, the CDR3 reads TGTGCCAGCAGCCCCGGGACTAGCGGGAGGGCCGGACATGAGCAGTTCTTC. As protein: CASSPGTSGRAGHEQFF.

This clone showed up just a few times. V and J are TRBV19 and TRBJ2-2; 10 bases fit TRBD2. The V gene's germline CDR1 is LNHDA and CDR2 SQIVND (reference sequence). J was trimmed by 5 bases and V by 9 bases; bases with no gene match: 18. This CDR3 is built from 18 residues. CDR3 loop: CASHTPGSPAGGTGELFF. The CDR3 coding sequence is TGTGCCAGCCACACGCCCGGCAGTCCAGCGGGAGGGACCGGGGAGCTGTTTTTT.

CDR3 in DNA: TGTGCCAGCAGCTCCTCATTGACTACAGATACGCAGTATTTT. Translation gives CASSSSLTTDTQYF. The chain recombines TRBV11-2 with TRBJ2-3; D call uncertain. V was trimmed by 4 bases and J by 3 bases, leaving 11 bases between them. The CDR3 runs to 14 residues. Germline-derived CDR1 and CDR2 are SGHAT and FQNNGV. The full variable domain, in which reference TRBV11-2 and TRBJ2-3 provide the parts outside the CDR3, is EAGVAQSPRYKIIEKRQSVAFWCNPISGHATLYWYQQILGQGPKLLIQFQNNGVVDDSQLPKDRFSAERLKGVDSTLKIQPAKLEDSAVYLCASSSSLTTDTQYFGPGTRLTVL.

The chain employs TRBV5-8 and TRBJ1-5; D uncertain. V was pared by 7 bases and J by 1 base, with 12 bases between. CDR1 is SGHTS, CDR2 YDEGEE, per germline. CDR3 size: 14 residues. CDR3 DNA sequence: TGTGCCAGCGGCCACCTTCACAGCAATCAGCCCCAGCATTTT. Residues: CASGHLHSNQPQHF.